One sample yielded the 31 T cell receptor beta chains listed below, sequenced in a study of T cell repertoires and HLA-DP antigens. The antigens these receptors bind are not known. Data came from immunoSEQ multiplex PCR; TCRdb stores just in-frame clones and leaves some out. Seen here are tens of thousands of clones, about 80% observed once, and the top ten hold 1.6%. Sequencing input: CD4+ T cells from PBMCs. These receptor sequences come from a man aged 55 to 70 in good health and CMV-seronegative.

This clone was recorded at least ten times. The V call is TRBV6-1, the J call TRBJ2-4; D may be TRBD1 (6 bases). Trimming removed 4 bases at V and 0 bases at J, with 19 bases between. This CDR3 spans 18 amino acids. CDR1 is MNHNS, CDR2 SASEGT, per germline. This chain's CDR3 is CASSGNRVTSLAKNIQYF. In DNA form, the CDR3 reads TGTGCCAGCAGTGGAAACAGGGTAACTTCTTTAGCCAAAAACATTCAGTACTTC.

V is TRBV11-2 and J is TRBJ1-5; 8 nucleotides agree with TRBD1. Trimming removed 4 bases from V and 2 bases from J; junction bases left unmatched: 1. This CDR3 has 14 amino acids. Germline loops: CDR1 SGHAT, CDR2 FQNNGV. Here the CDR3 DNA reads TGTGCCAGCAGCTCGACAGGGGGCAATCAGCCCCAGCATTTT. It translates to CASSSTGGNQPQHF.

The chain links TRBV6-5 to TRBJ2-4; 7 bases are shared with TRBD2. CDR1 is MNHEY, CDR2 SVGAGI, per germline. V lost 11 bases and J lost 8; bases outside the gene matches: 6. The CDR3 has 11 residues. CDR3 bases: TGTGCCGCCAGCGGGGATCACATTCAGTACTTC. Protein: CAASGDHIQYF.

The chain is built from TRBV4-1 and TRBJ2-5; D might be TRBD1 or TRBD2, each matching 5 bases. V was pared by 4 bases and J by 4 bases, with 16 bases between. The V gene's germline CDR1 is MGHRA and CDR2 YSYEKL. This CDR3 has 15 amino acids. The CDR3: CASSPTGTMGETQYF. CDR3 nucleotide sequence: TGCGCCAGCAGCCCGACCGGGACGATGGGAGAGACCCAGTACTTC.

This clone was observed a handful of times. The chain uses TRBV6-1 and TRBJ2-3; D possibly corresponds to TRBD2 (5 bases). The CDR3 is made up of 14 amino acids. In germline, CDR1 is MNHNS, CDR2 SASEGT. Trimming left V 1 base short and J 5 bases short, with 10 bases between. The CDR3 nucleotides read TGTGCCAGCAGTGAAGTACTAGTTGGAGATACGCAGTATTTT. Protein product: CASSEVLVGDTQYF.

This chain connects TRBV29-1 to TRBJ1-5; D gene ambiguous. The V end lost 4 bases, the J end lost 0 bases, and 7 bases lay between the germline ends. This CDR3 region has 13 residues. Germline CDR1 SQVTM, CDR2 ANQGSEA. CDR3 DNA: TGCAGCGTTGCAGAGTATAGCAATCAGCCCCAGCATTTT. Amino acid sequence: CSVAEYSNQPQHF.

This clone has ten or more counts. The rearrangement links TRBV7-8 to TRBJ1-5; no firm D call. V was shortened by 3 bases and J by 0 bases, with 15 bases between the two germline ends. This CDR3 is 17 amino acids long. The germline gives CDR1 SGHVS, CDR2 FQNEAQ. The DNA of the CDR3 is TGTGCCAGCAGCTTGCCCCGTAGACTGAATAGCAATCAGCCCCAGCATTTT. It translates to CASSLPRRLNSNQPQHF.

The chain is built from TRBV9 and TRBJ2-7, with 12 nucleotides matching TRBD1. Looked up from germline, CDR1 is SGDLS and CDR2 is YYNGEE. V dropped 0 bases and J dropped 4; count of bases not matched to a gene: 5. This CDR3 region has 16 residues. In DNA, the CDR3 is TGTGCCAGCAGCGTAGCCGGGACAGGGGGCGCGTACGAGCAGTACTTC. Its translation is CASSVAGTGGAYEQYF.

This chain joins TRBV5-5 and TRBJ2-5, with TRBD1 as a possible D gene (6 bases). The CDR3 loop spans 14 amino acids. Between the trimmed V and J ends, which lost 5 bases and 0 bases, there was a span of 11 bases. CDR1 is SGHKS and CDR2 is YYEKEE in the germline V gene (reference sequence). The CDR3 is CASRTGLNQETQYF. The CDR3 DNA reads TGTGCCAGCAGGACAGGTTTAAACCAAGAGACCCAGTACTTC.

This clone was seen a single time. CDR3 protein: CSVQTGNTEAFF. CDR3 bases: TGCAGCGTGCAGACAGGGAACACTGAAGCTTTCTTT. This chain links TRBV29-1 with TRBJ1-1, with D perhaps matching TRBD1 (6 bases). V lost 6 bases and J lost 1, with 9 bases in between. Germline-derived CDR1 and CDR2 are SQVTM and ANQGSEA. This CDR3 is built from 12 residues.

The CDR3 protein is CASSRRIAGETQYF. The CDR3 nucleotides are TGTGCCAGCAGCCGTCGGATAGCGGGAGAGACCCAGTACTTC. The rearrangement links TRBV5-6 to TRBJ2-5; TRBD2 matches at 7 bases. This CDR3 region has 14 residues. The germline gives CDR1 SGHDT, CDR2 YYEEEE. J was trimmed by 4 bases and V by 4 bases; bases with no gene match: 7.

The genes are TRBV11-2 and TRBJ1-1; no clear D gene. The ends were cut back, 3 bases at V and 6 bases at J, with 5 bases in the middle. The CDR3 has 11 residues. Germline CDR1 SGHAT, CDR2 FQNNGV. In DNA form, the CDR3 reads TGTGCCAGCAGCTTTAGGGCTGAAGCTTTCTTT. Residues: CASSFRAEAFF.

DNA for the CDR3: TGTGCCAGCAGTGAATTCGCGGGATCCGGAGAGACCCAGTACTTC. This gives the protein CASSEFAGSGETQYF. This rearrangement joins TRBV25-1 to TRBJ2-5; D is possibly TRBD2 (6 bases). This CDR3 is built from 15 residues. The germline gives CDR1 MGHDK, CDR2 SYGVNS. V was trimmed by 1 base and J by 4 bases, leaving 13 bases between them.

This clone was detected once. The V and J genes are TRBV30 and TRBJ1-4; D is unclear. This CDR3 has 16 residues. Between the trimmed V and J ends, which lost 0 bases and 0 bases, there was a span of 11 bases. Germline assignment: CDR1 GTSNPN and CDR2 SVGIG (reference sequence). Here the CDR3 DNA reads TGTGCCTGGAGTGTACAGAGACCTGCAACTAATGAAAAACTGTTTTTT. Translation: CAWSVQRPATNEKLFF.

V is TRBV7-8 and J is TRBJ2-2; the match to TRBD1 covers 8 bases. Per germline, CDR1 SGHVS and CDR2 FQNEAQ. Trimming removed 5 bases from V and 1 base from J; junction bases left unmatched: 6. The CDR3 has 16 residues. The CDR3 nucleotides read TGTGCCAGCAGCCAGAGGGACAGGCGGAACACCGGGGAGCTGTTTTTT. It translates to CASSQRDRRNTGELFF.

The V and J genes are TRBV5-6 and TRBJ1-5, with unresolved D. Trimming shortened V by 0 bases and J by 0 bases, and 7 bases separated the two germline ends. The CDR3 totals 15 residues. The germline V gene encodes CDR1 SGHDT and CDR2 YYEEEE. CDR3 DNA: TGTGCCAGCAGCTTGGCAGAGTATAGCAATCAGCCCCAGCATTTT. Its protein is CASSLAEYSNQPQHF.

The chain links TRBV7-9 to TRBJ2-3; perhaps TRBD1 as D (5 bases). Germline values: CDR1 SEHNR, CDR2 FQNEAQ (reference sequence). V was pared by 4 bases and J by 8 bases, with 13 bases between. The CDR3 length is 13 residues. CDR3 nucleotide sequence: TGTGCCAGCAGCTCTAAGGGGCCGTCTACGCAGTATTTT. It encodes CASSSKGPSTQYF.

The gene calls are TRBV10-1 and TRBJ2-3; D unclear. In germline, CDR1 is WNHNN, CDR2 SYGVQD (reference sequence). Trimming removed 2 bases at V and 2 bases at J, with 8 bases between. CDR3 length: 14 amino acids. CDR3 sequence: CASSEAVTTDTQYF. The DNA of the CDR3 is TGCGCCAGCAGTGAGGCCGTTACCACAGATACGCAGTATTTT.

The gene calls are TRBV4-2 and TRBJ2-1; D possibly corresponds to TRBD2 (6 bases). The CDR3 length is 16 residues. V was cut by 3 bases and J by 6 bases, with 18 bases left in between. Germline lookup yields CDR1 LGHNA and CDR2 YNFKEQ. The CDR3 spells CASSQADGGRGNEQFF. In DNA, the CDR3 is TGTGCCAGCAGCCAGGCTGACGGGGGAAGAGGCAATGAGCAGTTCTTC.

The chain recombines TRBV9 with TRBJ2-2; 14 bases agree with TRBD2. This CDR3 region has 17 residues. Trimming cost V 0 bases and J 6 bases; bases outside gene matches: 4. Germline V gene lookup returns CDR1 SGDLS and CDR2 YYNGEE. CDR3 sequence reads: CASSVAGTSGSAGELFF. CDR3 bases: TGTGCCAGCAGCGTAGCCGGGACTAGCGGGAGTGCCGGGGAGCTGTTTTTT.

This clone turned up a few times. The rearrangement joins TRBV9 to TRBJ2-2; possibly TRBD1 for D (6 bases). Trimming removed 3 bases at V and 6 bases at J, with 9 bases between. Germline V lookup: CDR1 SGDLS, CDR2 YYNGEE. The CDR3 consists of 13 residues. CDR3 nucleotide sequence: TGTGCCAGCAGCGCCAGGGGCCCCGGGGAGCTGTTTTTT. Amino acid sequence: CASSARGPGELFF. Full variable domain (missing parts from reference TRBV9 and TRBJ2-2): DSGVTQTPKHLITATGQRVTLRCSPRSGDLSVYWYQQSLDQGLQFLIQYYNGEERAKGNILERFSAQQFPDLHSELNLSSLELGDSALYFCASSARGPGELFFGEGSRLTVL.

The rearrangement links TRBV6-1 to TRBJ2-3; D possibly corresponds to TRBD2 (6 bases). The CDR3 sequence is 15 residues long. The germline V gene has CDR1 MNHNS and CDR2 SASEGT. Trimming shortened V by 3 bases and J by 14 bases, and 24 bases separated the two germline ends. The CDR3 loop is CASSDSSAGLNPRYF. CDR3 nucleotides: TGTGCCAGCAGTGACTCTTCGGCGGGGCTCAATCCGAGGTATTTT.

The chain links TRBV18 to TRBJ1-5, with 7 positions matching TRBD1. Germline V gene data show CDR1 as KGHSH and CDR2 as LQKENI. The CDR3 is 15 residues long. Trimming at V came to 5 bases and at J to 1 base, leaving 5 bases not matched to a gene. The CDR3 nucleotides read TGTGCCAGCTCAGAGGGACAGCCGAGCAATCAGCCCCAGCATTTT. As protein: CASSEGQPSNQPQHF.

The DNA of the CDR3 is TGTGCCAGTAGGTACGAAGGGGGGATTAGCAATCAGCCCCAGCATTTT. Residues: CASRYEGGISNQPQHF. This chain links TRBV19 with TRBJ1-5, with a weak D call TRBD1 (6 bases). V was clipped by 6 bases and J by 0 bases, with 15 bases between them. Germline assignment: CDR1 LNHDA and CDR2 SQIVND (reference sequence). This CDR3 has 16 amino acids.

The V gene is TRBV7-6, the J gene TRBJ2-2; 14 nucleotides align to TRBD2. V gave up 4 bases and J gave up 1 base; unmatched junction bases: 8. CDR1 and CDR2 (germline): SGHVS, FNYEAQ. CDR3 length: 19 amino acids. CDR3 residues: CASSSRGLAGGRNTGELFF. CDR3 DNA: TGTGCCAGCAGCTCCCGCGGACTAGCGGGAGGCCGGAACACCGGGGAGCTGTTTTTT.

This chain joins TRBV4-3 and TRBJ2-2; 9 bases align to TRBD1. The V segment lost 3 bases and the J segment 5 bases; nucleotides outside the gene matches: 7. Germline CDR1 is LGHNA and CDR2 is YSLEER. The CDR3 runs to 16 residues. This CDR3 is CASSHEDRGVTGELFF. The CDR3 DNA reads TGCGCCAGCAGCCATGAAGACAGGGGGGTAACCGGGGAGCTGTTTTTT.

The CDR3 nucleotides are TGCGCCAGCAGCTTCGGGACAGGGGGTAATCCTAATGAAAAACTGTTTTTT. Residues: CASSFGTGGNPNEKLFF. The V and J genes are TRBV5-1 and TRBJ1-4, with 11 bases aligning to TRBD1. CDR3 length: 17 amino acids. The trim removed 2 bases at V and 3 bases at J, leaving 6 bases unmatched. Germline loops: CDR1 SGHRS, CDR2 YFSETQ.

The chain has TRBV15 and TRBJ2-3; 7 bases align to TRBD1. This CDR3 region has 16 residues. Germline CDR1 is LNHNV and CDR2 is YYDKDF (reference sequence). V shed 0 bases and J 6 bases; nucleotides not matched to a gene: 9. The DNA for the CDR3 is TGTGCCACCAGCAGAGAAGGAGAGGGGGCAGGGGATACGCAGTATTTT. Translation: CATSREGEGAGDTQYF.

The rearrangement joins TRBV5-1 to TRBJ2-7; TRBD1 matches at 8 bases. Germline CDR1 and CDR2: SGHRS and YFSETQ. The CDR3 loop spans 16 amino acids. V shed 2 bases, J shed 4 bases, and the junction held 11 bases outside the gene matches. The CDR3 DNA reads TGCGCCAGCAGCTTAAAACTCCGTGGACAGGGTTACGAGCAGTACTTC. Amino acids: CASSLKLRGQGYEQYF.

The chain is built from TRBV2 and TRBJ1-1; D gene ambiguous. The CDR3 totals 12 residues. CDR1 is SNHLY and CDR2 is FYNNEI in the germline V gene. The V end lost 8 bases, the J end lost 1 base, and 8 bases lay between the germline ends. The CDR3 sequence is CASGQTNTEAFF. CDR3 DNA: TGTGCCAGCGGCCAGACGAACACTGAAGCTTTCTTT.

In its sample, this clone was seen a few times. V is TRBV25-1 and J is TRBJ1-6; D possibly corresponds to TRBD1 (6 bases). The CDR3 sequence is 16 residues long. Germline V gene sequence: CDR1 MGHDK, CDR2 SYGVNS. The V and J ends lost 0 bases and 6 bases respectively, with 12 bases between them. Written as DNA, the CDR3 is TGTGCCAGCAGTGAATATTCGCAGGGGCGTAATTCACCCCTCCACTTT. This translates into CASSEYSQGRNSPLHF.